Listed here is a single T cell receptor (beta chain). Some clones are missing from TCRdb's copy, which holds only in-frame ones; the method was immunoSEQ multiplex PCR. Altogether about 110,000 clones are present, approximately 88% being singletons, with the ten largest covering 0.8% to 0.9%. This entry comes from a study of blood T cell repertoires in COVID-19. Study in general: Researchers got acute and convalescent COVID-19 samples from the United States, Italy and Spain.

This CDR3 comprises 15 residues. CDR1 is SGHVS and CDR2 is FQNEAQ in the germline V gene. Trimming removed 0 bases at V and 0 bases at J, with 8 bases between. The V gene is TRBV7-8, the J gene TRBJ1-2; D unclear. Material for sequencing was peripheral blood. This TCR was sampled from an older woman with acute or convalescent COVID-19. The CDR3 bases are TGTGCCAGCAGCTTAGCCGGGGTAGCTAACTATGGCTACACCTTC. Amino acid sequence: CASSLAGVANYGYTF.